The clone carrying this T cell receptor beta chain was recorded at least ten times. MiXCR was run by TCRdb on the RT-PCR reads, yielding one entry per CDR3 protein. The sample has 550,000 to 750,000 distinct CDR3 sequences; over 12% are singletons. Sequencing was carried out using memory CD4+ T cells from blood. This receptor was obtained from a female donor in good health, serving as a healthy control.

The CDR3 nucleotides read TGCGCCAGCAGCTTGGGTATAGCTTCCTACAATGAGCAGTTCTTC. Its protein product is CASSLGIASYNEQFF. V gene TRBV5-1 combines with J gene TRBJ2-1; the D is unclear. The V gene lost 0 bases and the J gene lost 1 base, with 8 bases spanning the gap. The length of the CDR3 is 15 residues. Germline V gene lookup returns CDR1 SGHRS and CDR2 YFSETQ.